This T cell receptor (beta chain) was observed in a study of post-analysis software for immune sequencing data. The wider study: Courses of disease covered relapsing-remitting, secondary progressive and progressive-relapsing multiple sclerosis. Overall study findings and caveats: Batch-matched samples strongly co-clustered by F measure. When compared against controls, multiple sclerosis patients showed significantly lower normalized Chao1 diversity.

This clonotype has a handful of counts. What it recognizes is unknown. Tagging with unique molecular identifiers was a feature of the TCR beta cDNA libraries. Input amounts of roughly 0.85 to 10 million T cells were used. These gave 500,000 or so cDNA molecules, so each molecule approximated one T cell. One entry per CDR3 protein, called by TCRdb with MiXCR from the PCR reads. The sample includes around 700,000 distinct CDR3 sequences, approximately 59% of them seen just once. Sequenced: blood. The receptor was derived from a girl aged 2-10 years with multiple sclerosis.

The CDR3 reads CASSLGYTEAFF. The CDR3 DNA sequence: TGTGCCAGCAGTTTAGGGTACACTGAAGCTTTCTTT. The chain combines TRBV12-3 or TRBV12-4 with TRBJ1-1, with unresolved D. The CDR3 loop spans 12 amino acids. V was trimmed by 1 base and J by 3 bases, leaving 3 bases between them.